This is a list of T cell receptor beta chains from one sample in a study of blood T cell repertoires in COVID-19. Only in-frame clones appear in the TCRdb table, and some are missing; sequencing was by immunoSEQ multiplex PCR. The repertoire holds a few hundred thousand clones, with around nine tenths as singletons. Sequenced: peripheral blood. Receptors originate from a woman aged 25-40 years with COVID-19, enrolled during active disease. Both conserved end residues are trimmed from each CDR3.

V gene	CDR3 protein
TRBV9	ASSPRTGKKNTEAF
TRBV6-5	ASRQGSGELF
TRBV5-1	ASSPQKKPKRPQH
TRBV9	ASSLTGVLAEAF
TRBV18	ASSLSDRNTEAF
TRBV3-1/TRBV3-2	ASSQRDIGPYGYT
TRBV4-1	ASSQEAGLAGSNQPQH
TRBV4-1	ASSQQGFGYGYT
TRBV5-1	ASSSGTSGAYEQY
TRBV28	ASSFDRGSNQPQH
TRBV15	ATSREYRVSAEAF
TRBV19	ASTTGGGDYGYT
TRBV11-2	ASSLPTRGGTGELF